One sample yielded the 27 T cell receptor beta chains listed below, sequenced in a study of tumor-infiltrating lymphocytes in oesophageal squamous cell carcinoma (dated by TCRdb to 2015 to 2016). Receptor amplification or capture employed PCR. The listed sequencing device is Illumina HiSeq 2000. Using fastp at Q25 and MiXCR, TCRdb reprocessed the public reads and kept productive beta chains. Identical CDR3 proteins give one entry, which carries the most common genes and DNA. Here the sample has about 14,000 distinct CDR3 sequences; less than 60% occur a single time. The top ten constitute around 13% of the sample. The source material was blood. These receptors were collected from a male donor with esophageal squamous cell carcinoma.

The chain couples TRBV7-3 to TRBJ2-5; 8 nucleotides match TRBD2. The V segment lost 1 base and the J segment 5 bases; nucleotides outside the gene matches: 6. The CDR3 contains 15 residues. The germline V gene encodes CDR1 SGHTA and CDR2 FQGTGA. CDR3 amino acids: CASSLSSTGGETQYF. CDR3 nucleotide sequence: TGTGCCAGCAGCTTAAGCTCAACGGGGGGGGAGACCCAGTACTTC.

Only a few counts were recorded for this clonotype. The junction does not match germline at one end; this may be a read error. The rearrangement uses TRBV2 and TRBJ1-2; 7 nucleotides line up with TRBD1. CDR1 and CDR2 (germline): SNHLY, FYNNEI. This CDR3 has 15 residues. The CDR3 bases are TGTGCCAGCAGTGAAGCGGGGGACAGCTGGTCAAAGAAGTACTTC. Amino acid sequence: CASSEAGDSWSKKYF. The complete variable domain, with remaining parts taken from reference TRBV2 and TRBJ1-2, reads EPEVTQTPSHQVTQMGQEVILRCVPISNHLYFYWYRQILGQKVEFLVSFYNNEISEKSEIFDDQFSVERPDGSNFTLKIRSTKLEDSAMYFCASSEAGDSWSKKYFGSGTRLTVV.

By share, this clonotype counts as medium-sized. The rearrangement uses TRBV11-3 and TRBJ2-3; D gene ambiguous. Trimming shortened V by 7 bases and J by 0 bases, and 11 bases separated the two germline ends. CDR1 and CDR2 (germline): SGHNT, YENEEA. This CDR3 contains 14 residues. CDR3 region: CASKPDPSTDTQYF. The CDR3 DNA reads TGTGCCAGCAAGCCGGACCCCAGCACAGATACGCAGTATTTT. Using reference TRBV11-3 and TRBJ2-3 for the parts outside the CDR3, the full variable domain is EAGVVQSPRYKIIEKKQPVAFWCNPISGHNTLYWYLQNLGQGPELLIRYENEEAVDDSQLPKDRFSAERLKGVDSTLKIQPAELGDSAVYLCASKPDPSTDTQYFGPGTRLTVL.

This clonotype was seen more than once but under ten times. The V gene is TRBV20-1, the J gene TRBJ2-1; 7 bases are shared with TRBD2. Germline assignment: CDR1 DFQATT and CDR2 SNEGSKA (reference sequence). The CDR3 spans 15 residues. V gave up 0 bases and J gave up 3 bases; unmatched junction bases: 5. The CDR3 nucleotides read TGCAGTGCTAGAGATGGGCGGGAGCTCTACAATGAGCAGTTCTTC. Its translation is CSARDGRELYNEQFF.

As regards this clonotype: One base away lies a much larger clone, so this may be a sequencing read error. The gene calls are TRBV6-8 and TRBJ2-7; 10 positions match TRBD2. CDR1 is MNHGY and CDR2 is SAAAGT in the germline V gene. The CDR3 spans 15 residues. Here the CDR3 DNA reads TGTGCCAGCAGACTAGGGACTAGCGCCTCCTACGAGCAGTTATTC. It encodes CASRLGTSASYEQLF.

A note on this clonotype: A much larger clone differs by one base, so this may be a read error. The V gene is TRBV20-1, the J gene TRBJ2-3; D is perhaps TRBD1 (6 bases). The CDR3 loop spans 14 amino acids. The V gene's germline CDR1 is DFQATT and CDR2 SNEGSKA (reference sequence). CDR3 bases: TGCAGTGCTAGAGACAGGGGTTCGCAAGAGACCCGGTACTTC. It is translated as CSARDRGSQETRYF.

This clonotype occurred a few times. A read error may explain this, as a much larger clone is one base away. The V gene is TRBV27, the J gene TRBJ2-4, with a weak D call TRBD1 (5 bases). CDR3 size: 13 residues. Germline CDR1 and CDR2: MNHEY and SMNVEV (reference sequence). V was pared by 3 bases and J by 13 bases, with 16 bases between. DNA of the CDR3: TGTGCCAGCAGTTTCACAGGATACAATGAGCAGTACTTC. It codes for CASSFTGYNEQYF.

The chain employs TRBV7-6 and TRBJ1-1; D is unresolved. CDR1 and CDR2 (germline): SGHVS, FNYEAQ. V lost 2 bases, J lost 7 bases, and 17 bases lay in between. The CDR3 runs 15 residues. The CDR3 is CASSLHLDAQFEAFF. CDR3 bases: TGTGCCAGCAGCTTACATTTGGACGCCCAGTTTGAAGCTTTCTTT.

The J gene is TRBJ2-3, the V gene TRBV28; TRBD2 matches 10 bases. The J call may be in error: the DNA end matches TRBJ2-7 better. The CDR3 is 14 amino acids. Per germline, CDR1 MDHEN and CDR2 SYDVKM. CDR3 nucleotides: TGTGCCAGCAGTCTAGCGGGGGCCCAGGGGGAGCAGTACTTC. Protein product: CASSLAGAQGEQYF.

The V and J genes are TRBV7-3 and TRBJ2-2; 9 nucleotides agree with TRBD1. Germline CDR1 reads SGHTA; CDR2 reads FQGTGA. The CDR3 totals 15 residues. After removal of 3 bases from V and 4 bases from J, the junction contained 3 bases not matched to a gene. CDR3 loop: CASSFLQGATGELFF. DNA for the CDR3: TGTGCCAGCAGCTTTTTACAGGGGGCCACCGGGGAGCTGTTTTTT.

The rearrangement joins TRBV21-1 to TRBJ2-7; no DNA check was done on the table's D call, TRBD1. TRBV21-1 is a known pseudogene. The CDR3 length is 12 residues. This CDR3 reads CASLQAGHEQYF. CDR3 bases: TGTGCCAGCTTACAGGCGGGCCACGAGCAGTACTTC.

The chain combines TRBV6-5 with TRBJ2-7, with 10 nucleotides matching TRBD1. The J call may be faulty, since TRBJ2-1 better matches the DNA end. Germline-derived CDR1 and CDR2 are MNHEY and SVGAGI. The CDR3 is 21 amino acids. The CDR3, as DNA: TGTGCCAGCAGTTACTCGATACTAGGGACAGGGGCTCTACAGTTGGGCAATGAGCAGTTCTTC. Translating it yields CASSYSILGTGALQLGNEQFF.

Many counts were recorded for this clonotype. This sequence joins TRBV27 and TRBJ2-1; 8 bases are shared with TRBD1. The ends lost 5 bases at V and 5 bases at J; junction bases unmatched: 14. Germline lookup yields CDR1 MNHEY and CDR2 SMNVEV (reference sequence). The CDR3 covers 17 residues. CDR3 residues: CASSLGDRPGINNEQFF. Written as DNA, the CDR3 is TGTGCCAGCAGTCTGGGGGACAGGCCGGGAATCAACAATGAGCAGTTCTTC.

The chain recombines TRBV7-6 with TRBJ2-4; D is unclear. Judging by the DNA end, TRBJ2-7 fits better; the J call may be wrong. The germline V gene encodes CDR1 SGHVS and CDR2 FNYEAQ. This CDR3 is 13 amino acids long. The CDR3 DNA reads TGTGCCAGCAGCTTAGCGGCCATTTACGAGCAGTACTTC. Translation gives CASSLAAIYEQYF.

Within the sample, this clonotype is medium-sized. The rearrangement joins TRBV24-1 to TRBJ2-1; TRBD2 aligns across 15 bases. Germline lookup yields CDR1 KGHDR and CDR2 SFDVKD. The CDR3 extends over 20 amino acids. Trimming removed 2 bases from V and 0 bases from J; junction bases left unmatched: 7. CDR3 residues: CATSDSFPGLAGGSYNEQFF. In DNA form, the CDR3 reads TGTGCCACCAGTGATTCGTTCCCGGGACTAGCGGGGGGCTCCTACAATGAGCAGTTCTTC.

This clonotype was found many times. The chain has TRBV5-8 and TRBJ1-5; D is unresolved. Trimming left V 0 bases short and J 5 bases short, with 12 bases between. The CDR3 is made up of 15 amino acids. Germline V gene sequence: CDR1 SGHTS, CDR2 YDEGEE. The chain's CDR3 is CASSLAEGRYQPQHF. CDR3 sequence (DNA): TGTGCCAGCAGCTTGGCCGAAGGTCGTTATCAGCCCCAGCATTTT.

The DNA of the CDR3 is TGTGCCAGCAGAGTACAGGCAGCGAAACAGCCCCAGCATTTT. Protein sequence: CASRVQAAKQPQHF. V usage is TRBV6-1 and J usage is TRBJ1-5; D is possibly TRBD1 (5 bases). V gave up 6 bases and J gave up 7 bases, with 16 bases separating them. The germline V gene has CDR1 MNHNS and CDR2 SASEGT. The CDR3 extends over 14 amino acids.

The V gene is TRBV6-1, the J gene TRBJ1-2; no reliable D call. Germline V gives CDR1 MNHNS, CDR2 SASEGT. Trimming took 2 bases from V and 0 from J, leaving 19 bases between them. The CDR3 runs to 18 residues. In DNA form, the CDR3 reads TGTGCCAGCAGTGAATCCCCCCCACAAGGGTTTTCTAACTATGGCTACACCTTC. Its protein is CASSESPPQGFSNYGYTF.

The chain carries TRBV7-2 and TRBJ2-1; D ambiguous. The CDR3 extends over 12 amino acids. Deletions cut 2 bases from V and 11 bases from J, with 10 bases between. Germline V CDR1 and CDR2: SGHTA, FQGNSA. CDR3: CASSLLGPQQFF. The CDR3 region has the DNA TGTGCCAGCAGCTTACTCGGGCCCCAGCAGTTCTTC.

This clonotype was found once. The chain couples TRBV7-4 to TRBJ2-6; TRBD2 aligns across 7 bases. The trim removed 3 bases at V and 0 bases at J, leaving 2 bases unmatched. Per germline, CDR1 SGHVT and CDR2 SQSDAQ. The CDR3 totals 16 residues. In nucleotides, the CDR3 is TGTGCCAGCAGCTTCGGGGGGAGCTCTGGGGCCAACGTCCTGACTTTC. Amino acids: CASSFGGSSGANVLTF.

The V call is TRBV12-3 or TRBV12-4, the J call TRBJ2-5; TRBD1 matches 10 bases. The J call is uncertain, as TRBJ2-7 better fits the DNA end. The CDR3 is 15 amino acids. CDR3 nucleotide sequence: TGTGCCAGCAGTTTATCATGGACAGGGGGCTACGAGCAGTACTTC. Amino acid sequence: CASSLSWTGGYEQYF.

This sequence joins TRBV7-3 and TRBJ2-7; maybe TRBD2 (6 bases). CDR1 and CDR2 (germline): SGHTA, FQGTGA. The CDR3 loop spans 13 amino acids. V was trimmed by 5 bases and J by 3 bases, leaving 11 bases between them. CDR3 residues: CASSPRRGYEQYF. The CDR3 DNA reads TGTGCCAGCAGCCCTCGGAGGGGCTACGAGCAGTACTTC.

The rearrangement joins TRBV6-5 to TRBJ2-3, with a weak D call TRBD1 (6 bases). The CDR3 totals 12 residues. Trimming cost V 5 bases and J 8 bases, with 11 bases left between them. Germline V gives CDR1 MNHEY, CDR2 SVGAGI. CDR3 sequence (DNA): TGTGCCAGCAGTGTACAGGGCGGTACGCAGTATTTT. Residues: CASSVQGGTQYF.

The V gene is TRBV7-6, the J gene TRBJ2-5; 9 positions match TRBD1. V was pared by 5 bases and J by 11 bases, with 6 bases of the junction left unmatched. CDR3 length: 12 amino acids. Germline CDR1 SGHVS, CDR2 FNYEAQ. In DNA, the CDR3 is TGTGCCAGCAGCACAGACAGGGGGGAGCAGTACTTC. This gives the protein CASSTDRGEQYF.

This clonotype was detected many times. The genes are TRBV19 and TRBJ2-4; D is uncertain. Matching the DNA end better, TRBJ2-7 makes the J call doubtful. Germline lookup yields CDR1 LNHDA and CDR2 SQIVND (reference sequence). This CDR3 spans 14 amino acids. The CDR3 DNA is TGTGCCAGTAGTAGGGCAGTACAGAACTACGAGCAGTACTTC. Protein: CASSRAVQNYEQYF.

The chain carries TRBV7-6 and TRBJ2-7; 8 nucleotides align to TRBD1. Per the germline V gene, CDR1 is SGHVS and CDR2 is FNYEAQ. The J segment lost 2 bases and the V segment lost 1 base, leaving 4 bases of the junction unmatched. The CDR3 extends over 15 amino acids. The CDR3 region is CASSLGGTGPYEQYF. Written as DNA, the CDR3 is TGTGCCAGCAGCTTAGGGGGGACAGGACCCTACGAGCAGTACTTC. Full variable domain (outside the CDR3, taken from reference TRBV7-6 and TRBJ2-7): GAGVSQSPRYKVTKRGQDVALRCDPISGHVSLYWYRQALGQGPEFLTYFNYEAQQDKSGLPNDRFSAERPEGSISTLTIQRTEQRDSAMYRCASSLGGTGPYEQYFGPGTRLTVT.

This clonotype appeared a few times. V usage is TRBV11-2 and J usage is TRBJ2-6; the D is unclear. V dropped 5 bases and J dropped 18 bases, with 5 bases sitting between them. The CDR3 is 8 amino acids. Germline loops: CDR1 SGHAT, CDR2 FQNNGV. The CDR3 coding sequence is TGTGCCAGCAGCATATGGACTTTC. It encodes CASSIWTF.